Listed below are T cell receptor beta chains from one sample, sequenced in a study of CD8 T cells in Susac syndrome. TCRdb itself ran the immunoSEQ multiplex PCR reads through MiXCR, one entry per CDR3 protein. The table records approximately 270,000 distinct CDR3 sequences, roughly 93% of them present only once. Sequencing used CD4+ T cells from PBMCs. The receptors shown here come from a human donor with multiple sclerosis. The CDR3 runs from the conserved cysteine through the conserved F or W. Each record gives: D gene, V gene, clone size, J gene, CDR3 DNA, CDR3 protein. The D gene is left open where the match is weak. Size is stated for part of the rows, as once, few or many counts, or as a class when the clone is expanded.

>.|TRBV2|.|TRBJ1-1
TGTGCCAGCAGCCCGATCCGGACAGTTTATGAAGCTTTCTTT
CASSPIRTVYEAFF
>.|TRBV20-1|.|TRBJ2-2
TGCAGTGCTACCGGGATAGTAAACACCGGGGAGCTGTTTTTT
CSATGIVNTGELFF
>.|TRBV14|once|TRBJ2-3
TGTGCCAGCAGCCAAGTGGGCAGAGATACGCAGTATTTT
CASSQVGRDTQYF
>.|TRBV11-2|.|TRBJ2-4
TGTGCCAGCAGCTTAATCGGCCAAAAAAACATTCAGTACTTC
CASSLIGQKNIQYF
>.|TRBV16|.|TRBJ1-2
TGTGCCAGCAGCCCGGCTGGGGTAAACTATGGCTACACCTTC
CASSPAGVNYGYTF
>TRBD2|TRBV30|.|TRBJ2-7
TGTGCCTGGAGGAAGGGACTAGCGGGCTCCTACGAGCAGTACTTC
CAWRKGLAGSYEQYF
>TRBD2|TRBV12-3/TRBV12-4|.|TRBJ2-3
TGTGCCAGCAGTCCTAGCGGGGTCACAGATACGCAGTATTTT
CASSPSGVTDTQYF
>.|TRBV20-1|.|TRBJ2-3
TGCAGTGCTCCTCCCCCGACTGGTAGCACAGATACGCAGTATTTT
CSAPPPTGSTDTQYF
>.|TRBV3-1|.|TRBJ2-1
TGTGCCAGCAGCCAGGGCCGATCTAGTGAGCAGTTCTTC
CASSQGRSSEQFF
>.|TRBV4-1|.|TRBJ1-1
TGCGCCAGCAGCCGATCGACGGCCTCGAACACTGAAGCTTTCTTT
CASSRSTASNTEAFF
>TRBD1|TRBV29-1|.|TRBJ1-1
TGCAGCGTTCGCACGGGACAGGGGTCGGACACTGAAGCTTTCTTT
CSVRTGQGSDTEAFF
>TRBD2|TRBV28|once|TRBJ2-3
TGTGCCAGCAGTGCGACTAGCCCAGATACGCAGTATTTT
CASSATSPDTQYF
>.|TRBV9|.|TRBJ1-2
TGTGCCAGCAATTTGGGAGGTCGGTCTGGCTACACCTTC
CASNLGGRSGYTF
>TRBD1|TRBV12-3/TRBV12-4|.|TRBJ2-6
TGTGCCAGCAGTCCTGGGGACAGACGCTCTGGGGCCAACGTCCTGACTTTC
CASSPGDRRSGANVLTF
>.|TRBV6-2/TRBV6-3|.|TRBJ1-6
TGTGCCAGCAGTTACACAGCCTATAATTCACCCCTCCACTTT
CASSYTAYNSPLHF
>TRBD2|TRBV12-3/TRBV12-4|.|TRBJ2-5
TGTGCCAGCAGTTTTTGGGCTAGCGGGAGAAGTGAGACCCAGTACTTC
CASSFWASGRSETQYF
>.|TRBV7-3|.|TRBJ1-1
TGTGCCAGCAGCTTAATGGGAGGAACAGGGAACACTGAAGCTTTCTTT
CASSLMGGTGNTEAFF
>TRBD1|TRBV3-1|.|TRBJ2-5
TGTGCCAGCAGGGGACAGAAACAGTTGTACTTC
CASRGQKQLYF
>TRBD1|TRBV20-1|.|TRBJ1-4
TGCAGTGCCCGGCAAGGGGGCCGGGAAAAACTGTTTTTT
CSARQGGREKLFF
>.|TRBV7-3|once|TRBJ2-2
TGTGCCAGCAGCTTAAACGGACCGGCGAACACCGGGGAGCTGTTTTTT
CASSLNGPANTGELFF
>.|TRBV7-9|.|TRBJ2-1
TGTGCCAGCAGCCCCGGACTTTATGAGCAGTTCTTC
CASSPGLYEQFF
>TRBD1|TRBV29-1|.|TRBJ1-4
TGCAGCGTTGGGATACAGGGGGCGGCAAAACTGTTTTTT
CSVGIQGAAKLFF
>.|TRBV29-1|.|TRBJ2-1
TGCAGCGTTCCATTTAGGGGGTTCGATGAGCAGTTCTTC
CSVPFRGFDEQFF
>.|TRBV20-1|few|TRBJ2-5
TGCAGTGCTAGACCAGGAGGAGAGACCCAGTACTTC
CSARPGGETQYF
>.|TRBV11-2|.|TRBJ2-1
TGTGCCAGCAGCTTAATGTGGGGGTCTGATGAGCAGTTCTTC
CASSLMWGSDEQFF
>.|TRBV7-9|.|TRBJ1-2
TGTGCCAGCAGCCGTGGGGCAGGTGGCACCTTGTATGGCTACACCTTC
CASSRGAGGTLYGYTF
>TRBD1|TRBV6-6|.|TRBJ2-4
TGTGCCAGCAGGCCACCCGGGACAGGTTCAGACATTCAGTACTTC
CASRPPGTGSDIQYF
>.|TRBV29-1|.|TRBJ2-5
TGCAGCTCCTCACAGGGCCTCCAAGAGACCCAGTACTTC
CSSSQGLQETQYF
>.|TRBV5-4|once|TRBJ2-5
TGTGCCAGCAGCTTGGTGGGCGGGTCGGTGCAGACCCAGTACTTC
CASSLVGGSVQTQYF
>TRBD1|TRBV7-6|.|TRBJ2-7
TGTGCCAGCAGCTTGACAGGGGGGACACTCGATCGGGAGCAGTACTTC
CASSLTGGTLDREQYF
>.|TRBV28|.|TRBJ1-2
TGTGCCAGCAGTACCGGGACGGGGAACTATGGCTACACCTTC
CASSTGTGNYGYTF
>TRBD1|TRBV5-4|.|TRBJ1-2
TGTGCCAGCAGCACCACAGGGGGCGATGGCTACACCTTC
CASSTTGGDGYTF
>.|TRBV28|.|TRBJ1-3
TGTGCCAGCAGTTTATTATTACTGGGAAACACCATATATTTT
CASSLLLLGNTIYF
>.|TRBV9|.|TRBJ2-1
TGTGCCAGCAGCTCGGGACTCCCTCCATACAATGAGCAGTTCTTC
CASSSGLPPYNEQFF
>.|TRBV19|.|TRBJ1-2
TGTGCCAGTAGTATGGGTTATGGCTACACCTTC
CASSMGYGYTF